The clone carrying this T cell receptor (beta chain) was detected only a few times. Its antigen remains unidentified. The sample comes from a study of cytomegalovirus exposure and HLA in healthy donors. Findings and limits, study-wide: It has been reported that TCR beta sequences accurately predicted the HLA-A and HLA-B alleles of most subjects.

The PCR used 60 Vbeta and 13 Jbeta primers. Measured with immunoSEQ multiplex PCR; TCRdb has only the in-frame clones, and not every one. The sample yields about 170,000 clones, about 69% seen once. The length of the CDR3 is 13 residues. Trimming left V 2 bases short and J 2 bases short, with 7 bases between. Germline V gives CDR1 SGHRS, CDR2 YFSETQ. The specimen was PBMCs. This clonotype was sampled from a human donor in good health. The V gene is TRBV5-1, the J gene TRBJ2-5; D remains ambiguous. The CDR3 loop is CASSFDIQETQYF. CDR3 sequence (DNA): TGCGCCAGCAGCTTCGACATACAAGAGACCCAGTACTTC.